The 30 T cell receptor beta chains below all came from one sample that was sequenced in a study of PD-L1 blockade in urothelial cancer. Using immunoSEQ multiplex PCR, the repertoire was profiled, and TCRdb retains in-frame clones only, with some absent. The repertoire includes 35,000 to 45,000 clones, 80% to 90% of them detected once, and 6.8% sits in the top ten. Stated time point: pretreatment peripheral blood. The sequences come from PBMCs, collected around atezolizumab (anti-PD-L1) treatment. These receptors were obtained from a man aged 55 to 70 with urothelial cancer.

The J gene is TRBJ2-3, the V gene TRBV5-6; possible D gene TRBD1, 6 bases. The CDR3 extends over 14 amino acids. Per germline, CDR1 SGHDT and CDR2 YYEEEE. The V gene lost 3 bases and the J gene lost 0 bases, with 8 bases spanning the gap. The CDR3 loop reads CASSWGPSTDTQYF. The DNA of the CDR3 is TGTGCCAGCAGCTGGGGGCCCAGCACAGATACGCAGTATTTT.

The rearrangement joins TRBV2 to TRBJ2-3; D gene uncertain. CDR1 is SNHLY and CDR2 is FYNNEI in the germline V gene. Trimming removed 8 bases at V and 4 bases at J, with 10 bases between. The CDR3 covers 12 residues. The CDR3 DNA is TGTGCCAGCGTCTCCAGGCCAGATACGCAGTATTTT. Encoded protein: CASVSRPDTQYF.

This clone occurred once. J is TRBJ1-4 and V is TRBV5-1; a possible D gene is TRBD1 (6 bases). CDR1 and CDR2 from the germline V gene are SGHRS and YFSETQ. With 3 bases removed from V and 7 bases from J, the gap between germline ends came to 16 bases. The length of the CDR3 is 15 residues. CDR3 sequence reads: CASSSQGQGFEKLFF. DNA for the CDR3: TGCGCCAGCAGCTCCCAAGGGCAGGGGTTTGAAAAACTGTTTTTT.

The rearrangement uses TRBV6-1 and TRBJ1-5; 9 positions match TRBD1. CDR3 length equals 15 residues. The ends lost 6 bases at V and 7 bases at J; junction bases unmatched: 10. The germline V gene encodes CDR1 MNHNS and CDR2 SASEGT. DNA of the CDR3: TGTGCCAGCAGCGCCTTACCGGGACAGGGACAGCCCCAGCATTTT. This translates into CASSALPGQGQPQHF.

This chain connects TRBV10-3 to TRBJ2-3; 7 bases fit TRBD1. The CDR3 totals 17 residues. The junction had 10 bases not matched to a gene; V was cut back by 0 bases and J by 4 bases. From germline, CDR1 is ENHRY and CDR2 SYGVKD. DNA of the CDR3: TGTGCCATCAGTGAGTCGACCCAGGGGGTTAATTCAGATACGCAGTATTTT. Its translation is CAISESTQGVNSDTQYF.

The V and J genes are TRBV5-1 and TRBJ1-2; 11 nucleotides line up with TRBD1. The germline V gene encodes CDR1 SGHRS and CDR2 YFSETQ. CDR3 length: 17 amino acids. V shed 4 bases, J shed 4 bases, and the junction held 12 bases outside the gene matches. CDR3 amino acids: CASSDKTGQGAIYGYTF. The DNA for the CDR3 is TGCGCCAGCAGCGATAAAACAGGACAGGGGGCCATCTATGGCTACACCTTC. Complete variable domain (other parts from reference TRBV5-1 and TRBJ1-2): KAGVTQTPRYLIKTRGQQVTLSCSPISGHRSVSWYQQTPGQGLQFLFEYFSETQRNKGNFPGRFSGRQFSNSRSEMNVSTLELGDSALYLCASSDKTGQGAIYGYTFGSGTRLTVV.

This clone was found once. The chain recombines TRBV2 with TRBJ2-7; 9 bases line up with TRBD1. V lost 4 bases to trimming and J lost 5 bases; unmatched junction nucleotides: 0. Germline CDR1 and CDR2: SNHLY and FYNNEI. The CDR3 is made up of 12 amino acids. CDR3 residues: CASSGTGDEQYF. CDR3 nucleotide sequence: TGTGCCAGCAGTGGGACAGGGGACGAGCAGTACTTC.

The chain employs TRBV7-9 and TRBJ2-5; 7 positions match TRBD1. V lost 1 base, J lost 5 bases, and 13 bases stayed unmatched. CDR1 and CDR2 (germline): SEHNR, FQNEAQ (reference sequence). This CDR3 has 17 residues. The DNA of the CDR3 is TGTGCCAGCAGCTTAGACCGTTTTAGACAGGGATCGGAGACCCAGTACTTC. Its protein is CASSLDRFRQGSETQYF.

V is TRBV4-2 and J is TRBJ1-1; D ambiguous. Trimming took off 1 base at V and 7 bases at J, with 13 bases between the two ends. CDR1 is LGHNA, CDR2 YNFKEQ, per germline. The CDR3 consists of 14 residues. CDR3 protein: CASSQGGSSYEAFF. CDR3 DNA: TGTGCCAGCAGCCAAGGAGGCAGTTCCTATGAAGCTTTCTTT.

This chain joins TRBV2 and TRBJ1-6; 10 bases are a match to TRBD1. The V gene end was trimmed by 4 bases and the J gene end by 8 bases; junction bases not matched to a gene: 2. The CDR3 contains 14 residues. Per the germline V gene, CDR1 is SNHLY and CDR2 is FYNNEI. CDR3 in amino acids: CASSVDRGDSPLHF. CDR3 sequence (DNA): TGTGCCAGCAGTGTGGACAGGGGGGATTCACCCCTCCACTTT.

The chain combines TRBV27 with TRBJ1-2; tentatively, D is TRBD1 (5 bases). The germline V gene encodes CDR1 MNHEY and CDR2 SMNVEV (reference sequence). Trimming shortened V by 2 bases and J by 0 bases, and 7 bases separated the two germline ends. The CDR3 has 14 amino acids. The CDR3 spells CASSLAGSNYGYTF. CDR3 nucleotides: TGTGCCAGCAGTTTAGCAGGGTCTAACTATGGCTACACCTTC.

The chain employs TRBV11-2 and TRBJ2-7, with a weak D call TRBD1 (5 bases). V was shortened by 1 base and J by 4 bases, with 11 bases between the two germline ends. Germline V gene sequence: CDR1 SGHAT, CDR2 FQNNGV. The CDR3 extends over 14 amino acids. CDR3 coding DNA: TGTGCCAGCAGCTTAGGCAGGGCGGAATACGAGCAGTACTTC. Protein: CASSLGRAEYEQYF.

This clone was observed a few times. J is TRBJ1-3 and V is TRBV5-5; D is undetermined. Germline CDR1 is SGHKS and CDR2 is YYEKEE (reference sequence). V was pared by 2 bases and J by 0 bases, with 6 bases between. The CDR3 totals 14 residues. The CDR3 sequence is CASSLVSSGNTIYF. CDR3 sequence (DNA): TGTGCCAGCAGCTTAGTTAGCTCTGGAAACACCATATATTTT.

CDR3 sequence: CASSVGTGGDTIYF. CDR3 in DNA: TGTGCCAGCAGCGTAGGGACAGGGGGAGACACCATATATTTT. V is TRBV9 and J is TRBJ1-3; the match to TRBD1 covers 10 bases. The CDR3 loop spans 14 amino acids. Germline CDR1 reads SGDLS; CDR2 reads YYNGEE. Trimming cost V 0 bases and J 8 bases; bases outside gene matches: 2.

The V and J genes are TRBV13 and TRBJ1-3; a possible D gene is TRBD1 (6 bases). The CDR3 totals 15 residues. The V end was cut by 3 bases, the J end by 0 bases, with 9 bases between. Germline V gene data show CDR1 as PRHDT and CDR2 as FYEKMQ (reference sequence). The CDR3 DNA reads as TGTGCCAGCAGCTTGGACAGTTCCTCTGGAAACACCATATATTTT. Translation: CASSLDSSSGNTIYF.

The chain employs TRBV18 and TRBJ2-3; 10 positions match TRBD1. Germline-derived CDR1 and CDR2 are KGHSH and LQKENI. J was trimmed by 0 bases and V by 3 bases; bases with no gene match: 18. The CDR3 runs 21 residues. CDR3 region: CASSPAFRQGAEFTSTDTQYF. CDR3 DNA sequence: TGTGCCAGCTCACCCGCCTTCCGACAGGGGGCTGAATTTACTAGCACAGATACGCAGTATTTT.

The CDR3 reads CASSTPDSSYEQYF. The CDR3 DNA follows: TGTGCCAGCAGTACCCCGGACAGCTCCTACGAGCAGTACTTC. The J gene is TRBJ2-7, the V gene TRBV28, with D possibly TRBD1 on 6 matching bases. Germline V gene sequence: CDR1 MDHEN, CDR2 SYDVKM. The CDR3 consists of 14 residues. V shed 5 bases and J shed 0 bases, with 11 bases lying between them.

This chain uses TRBV27 with TRBJ1-1; D may be TRBD1 (5 bases). The CDR3 runs to 14 residues. CDR1 is MNHEY and CDR2 is SMNVEV in the germline V gene (reference sequence). Between the trimmed V and J ends, which lost 2 bases and 4 bases, there was a span of 11 bases. For the CDR3, the DNA is TGTGCCAGCAGTTTACAGGGCCAGGGCACTGAAGCTTTCTTT. Translating it yields CASSLQGQGTEAFF.

CDR3 protein: CASSLDGGLAGELFF. Written as DNA, the CDR3 is TGCGCCAGCAGCTTGGACGGGGGGCTGGCCGGGGAGCTGTTTTTT. This chain uses TRBV5-1 with TRBJ2-2, with TRBD2 as a possible D gene (7 bases). The ends were cut back, 0 bases at V and 6 bases at J, with 12 bases in the middle. The germline V gene has CDR1 SGHRS and CDR2 YFSETQ. The CDR3 sequence is 15 residues long.

CDR3 DNA: TGTGCCAGCAGTGACTCCGGTTGGGATACGCAGTATTTT. This translates into CASSDSGWDTQYF. The chain has TRBV25-1 and TRBJ2-3, with no clear D. Trimming shortened V by 3 bases and J by 6 bases, and 10 bases separated the two germline ends. CDR1 MGHDK and CDR2 SYGVNS come from the germline V gene. The CDR3 runs 13 residues.

The J gene is TRBJ1-4, the V gene TRBV5-1; a possible D gene is TRBD1 (6 bases). Trimming removed 0 bases from V and 6 bases from J, with 9 bases in between. CDR3 length: 14 residues. CDR1 SGHRS and CDR2 YFSETQ come from the germline V gene. This CDR3 is CASSLVPGDEKLFF. The CDR3, as DNA: TGCGCCAGCAGCTTGGTCCCAGGGGATGAAAAACTGTTTTTT.

The V call is TRBV19, the J call TRBJ2-3, with 7 bases fitting TRBD1. CDR1 LNHDA and CDR2 SQIVND come from the germline V gene (reference sequence). The J segment lost 5 bases and the V segment lost 3 bases, leaving 8 bases of the junction unmatched. The CDR3 is 15 amino acids. CDR3 sequence reads: CASSIGTETLDTQYF. The CDR3 DNA reads as TGTGCCAGTAGTATCGGGACAGAAACACTAGATACGCAGTATTTT.

The chain is built from TRBV5-4 and TRBJ2-7, with 12 bases aligning to TRBD2. The V segment lost 1 base and the J segment 7 bases; nucleotides outside the gene matches: 6. The CDR3 totals 15 residues. Germline CDR1 SGHNT, CDR2 YYREEE (reference sequence). The CDR3 DNA follows: TGTGCCAGCAGCTTGATGCTAGCGGGGGGGATTGAGCAGTACTTC. Translating gives CASSLMLAGGIEQYF.

The chain uses TRBV19 and TRBJ2-2, with unresolved D. Trimming took off 7 bases at V and 0 bases at J, with 9 bases between the two ends. CDR1 is LNHDA and CDR2 is SQIVND in the germline V gene (reference sequence). This CDR3 contains 14 residues. CDR3: CASNNGPNTGELFF. DNA of the CDR3: TGTGCCAGTAATAATGGGCCGAACACCGGGGAGCTGTTTTTT.

The rearrangement links TRBV4-2 to TRBJ1-4, with TRBD1 identical over 9 bases. The CDR3 covers 15 residues. With V trimmed by 1 base and J by 7 bases, 4 bases remained unmatched. In germline, CDR1 is LGHNA, CDR2 YNFKEQ. The CDR3 loop is CASSQGAGQGEKLFF. The CDR3 DNA sequence: TGTGCCAGCAGCCAAGGGGCGGGACAGGGTGAAAAACTGTTTTTT.

This chain links TRBV7-9 with TRBJ2-5; possible D gene TRBD2, 5 bases. Trimming pared 11 bases from V and 3 bases from J, leaving 13 bases between. CDR1 is SEHNR and CDR2 is FQNEAQ in the germline V gene (reference sequence). CDR3 length equals 12 residues. The CDR3 sequence: CAGWTPEETQYF. The CDR3 DNA sequence: TGTGCCGGCTGGACTCCGGAAGAGACCCAGTACTTC.

The chain employs TRBV5-6 and TRBJ2-7; tentatively, D is TRBD2 (6 bases). Germline V gives CDR1 SGHDT, CDR2 YYEEEE. The germline V and J ends were trimmed by 0 bases and 3 bases, with 10 bases remaining between them. The CDR3 is 14 residues long. CDR3 protein: CASSLGWGGYEQYF. The CDR3 bases are TGTGCCAGCAGCTTGGGCTGGGGAGGCTACGAGCAGTACTTC.

V gene TRBV6-1 combines with J gene TRBJ1-5; 7 bases line up with TRBD1. Germline lookup yields CDR1 MNHNS and CDR2 SASEGT. Trimming cost V 7 bases and J 5 bases; bases outside gene matches: 8. This CDR3 has 14 amino acids. The CDR3 loop reads CASKDGTVHQPQHF. The CDR3 bases are TGTGCCAGCAAGGACGGGACAGTTCATCAGCCCCAGCATTTT.

This clone occurred a few times. The chain joins TRBV7-2 to TRBJ2-1, with a weak D call TRBD1 (6 bases). CDR3 length: 12 residues. V dropped 3 bases and J dropped 12 bases, with 12 bases sitting between them. Germline-derived CDR1 and CDR2 are SGHTA and FQGNSA. The CDR3: CASSFLQGGQFF. The CDR3 DNA is TGTGCCAGCAGCTTTCTACAGGGCGGGCAGTTCTTC.

The chain uses TRBV5-1 and TRBJ2-3; a weak D match, TRBD2 (5 bases). Trimming cost V 0 bases and J 0 bases, with 14 bases left between them. Germline loops: CDR1 SGHRS, CDR2 YFSETQ. The CDR3 totals 17 residues. The CDR3 sequence is CASSLGPEAGSTDTQYF. The CDR3 DNA reads TGCGCCAGCAGCTTGGGACCAGAGGCGGGTAGCACAGATACGCAGTATTTT.